The source of this TCR beta chain is a study of shared clonotypes between healthy human individuals. Study-wide context: The plates for each donor numbered three CD4 naive, three CD4 memory, two CD8 naive and one CD8 memory.

This clone was recorded only once. V lost 6 bases, J lost 7 bases, and 13 bases stayed unmatched. CDR3 length: 15 residues. Germline CDR1 is MDHEN and CDR2 is SYDVKM. Assay: immunoSEQ multiplex PCR; the TCRdb copy retains only in-frame clones and omits some. The data contain hundreds of thousands of clones, about 96% of them seen just once; the ten biggest clones take up 0.06%. Every donor was a Caucasian adult from Nashville, Tennessee. A CD45RA+ naive subset and a CD45RA-negative memory subset were split from CD4+ cells. The sequenced material came from naive CD4+ T cells sorted from blood. Noted subset: CD45RA+ positively selected. This receptor was identified in a woman aged 25-40 years in good health. V gene TRBV28 combines with J gene TRBJ1-2, with 8 bases that match TRBD1. This CDR3 is CASRMPGQVKVGYTF. The CDR3 DNA reads TGTGCCAGCAGGATGCCGGGACAGGTGAAGGTTGGCTACACCTTC.